The 20 T cell receptor beta chains in this list originate from one sample, sequenced in a study of T cell repertoires in cytomegalovirus infection. What these receptors recognize is not known. TCRdb recomputed calls from the reads with MiXCR, one row per CDR3 protein. The sample includes 650,000 to 850,000 distinct CDR3 sequences, almost 30% of them seen just once. The input for sequencing was cultured CD8+ T cells from PBMCs, taken from culture after CMV antigen stimulation. These receptors all stem from a human donor in good health (CMV status not recorded). Some clones in this sample may be carry-over from other donors' samples.

This clonotype turned up a few times. J is TRBJ2-5 and V is TRBV6-5; D unclear. This CDR3 region has 16 residues. Germline V CDR1 and CDR2: MNHEY, SVGAGI. Trimming pared 6 bases from V and 5 bases from J, leaving 22 bases between. This chain's CDR3 is CASRSTQTGPRETQYF. The CDR3 DNA follows: TGTGCCAGCAGAAGTACACAAACCGGGCCCAGGGAGACCCAGTACTTC.

This clonotype has a count of ten or more. This chain connects TRBV7-6 to TRBJ2-3; 9 bases line up with TRBD2. The germline gives CDR1 SGHVS, CDR2 FNYEAQ. The CDR3 is made up of 16 amino acids. V shed 5 bases and J 0 bases; nucleotides not matched to a gene: 6. This CDR3 is CASSLRGLASTDTQYF. Here the CDR3 DNA reads TGTGCCAGCAGCCTCCGGGGACTAGCTAGCACAGATACGCAGTATTTT.

The rearrangement uses TRBV12-3 or TRBV12-4 and TRBJ1-2; D may be TRBD1 (5 bases). The CDR3 runs to 13 residues. Trimming took off 6 bases at V and 4 bases at J, with 12 bases between the two ends. The CDR3 protein is CASRPTAPYGYTF. Written as DNA, the CDR3 is TGTGCCAGCAGACCGACAGCTCCCTATGGCTACACCTTC.

This clonotype was counted a single time. J is TRBJ1-1 and V is TRBV19, with unresolved D. The CDR3 is 15 amino acids. V lost 6 bases and J 4 bases, leaving 18 bases between the germline ends. Germline CDR1 is LNHDA and CDR2 is SQIVND (reference sequence). The CDR3 region is CASRGGVASGTEAFF. CDR3 nucleotides: TGTGCCAGTAGGGGAGGAGTGGCGAGCGGCACTGAAGCTTTCTTT.

V is TRBV4-1 and J is TRBJ1-1; D gene ambiguous. CDR3 length equals 15 residues. The germline V and J ends were trimmed by 2 bases and 0 bases, with 10 bases remaining between them. Germline V lookup: CDR1 MGHRA, CDR2 YSYEKL. The CDR3 loop is CASSQRVGVNTEAFF. The DNA for the CDR3 is TGCGCCAGCAGCCAAAGGGTAGGCGTGAACACTGAAGCTTTCTTT.

Only a few counts were recorded for this clonotype. The chain combines TRBV12-3 or TRBV12-4 with TRBJ2-1; 14 bases are a match to TRBD2. V trimming: 4 bases; J trimming: 7 bases; junction bases outside the gene matches: 6. The CDR3 is 16 amino acids. This chain's CDR3 is CASSSRLAGGGNEQFF. The CDR3 DNA follows: TGTGCCAGCAGTTCCCGACTAGCGGGGGGGGGGAATGAGCAGTTCTTC.

This clonotype was picked up a small number of times. V usage is TRBV5-4 and J usage is TRBJ2-5; perhaps D is TRBD1 or TRBD2 (5 bases each). V gave up 4 bases and J gave up 3 bases, with 10 bases separating them. The CDR3 is made up of 13 amino acids. The germline gives CDR1 SGHNT, CDR2 YYREEE (reference sequence). CDR3 sequence (DNA): TGTGCCAGCAGCCCCGGGACGAAAGAGACCCAGTACTTC. Protein product: CASSPGTKETQYF.

The genes are TRBV11-3 and TRBJ1-6; the match to TRBD1 covers 8 bases. This CDR3 has 14 residues. V dropped 5 bases and J dropped 7; count of bases not matched to a gene: 4. Germline V gives CDR1 SGHNT, CDR2 YENEEA. This CDR3 is CASSLRGRNSPLHF. The DNA of the CDR3 is TGTGCCAGCAGCCTCAGGGGGCGGAATTCACCCCTCCACTTT. Full variable domain (missing parts from reference TRBV11-3 and TRBJ1-6): EAGVVQSPRYKIIEKKQPVAFWCNPISGHNTLYWYLQNLGQGPELLIRYENEEAVDDSQLPKDRFSAERLKGVDSTLKIQPAELGDSAVYLCASSLRGRNSPLHFGNGTRLTVT.

This clonotype has more than one count but fewer than ten. This chain connects TRBV7-6 to TRBJ1-4; perhaps TRBD1 as D (6 bases). This CDR3 contains 13 residues. V lost 6 bases, J lost 5 bases, and 10 bases lay in between. CDR1 and CDR2 (germline): SGHVS, FNYEAQ. CDR3 residues: CASRNRANEKLFF. The CDR3 DNA reads TGTGCCAGCAGAAACAGGGCAAATGAAAAACTGTTTTTT.

V gene TRBV7-6 combines with J gene TRBJ1-5; 8 positions match TRBD1. V gave up 3 bases and J gave up 4 bases; unmatched junction bases: 5. In germline, CDR1 is SGHVS, CDR2 FNYEAQ. The CDR3 spans 15 residues. The CDR3 DNA follows: TGTGCCAGCAGCTTGAACACAGGGGGGAATCAGCCCCAGCATTTT. Its translation is CASSLNTGGNQPQHF.

This clonotype was found many times. The genes are TRBV7-8 and TRBJ2-7; TRBD1 aligns across 8 bases. This CDR3 has 14 amino acids. Per the germline V gene, CDR1 is SGHVS and CDR2 is FQNEAQ. Losses at the gene ends were 5 bases for V and 2 bases for J; bases not matched to a gene: 5. For the CDR3, the DNA is TGTGCCAGCAGCCTGGGACAGGATACCTACGAGCAGTACGTC. This sequence encodes CASSLGQDTYEQYV.

This chain joins TRBV6-1 and TRBJ2-2, with 10 bases identical to TRBD2. V gave up 5 bases and J gave up 0 bases; unmatched junction bases: 6. Germline-derived CDR1 and CDR2 are MNHNS and SASEGT. The CDR3 has 17 residues. The CDR3, as DNA: TGTGCCAGCAGTCCCACACTAGCGGGGACGAACACCGGGGAGCTGTTTTTT. This codes for CASSPTLAGTNTGELFF.

The V and J genes are TRBV12-3 or TRBV12-4 and TRBJ1-2; TRBD1 is a possible D gene (5 bases). V lost 3 bases to trimming and J lost 4 bases, with 12 bases between them. There are 14 residues in the CDR3. CDR3: CASSLGQARYGYTF. In DNA form, the CDR3 reads TGTGCCAGCAGTTTGGGGCAGGCCCGCTATGGCTACACCTTC.

The rearrangement joins TRBV19 to TRBJ2-1; no reliable D call. This CDR3 has 15 amino acids. Germline CDR1 reads LNHDA; CDR2 reads SQIVND (reference sequence). The V gene lost 1 base and the J gene lost 4 bases, with 11 bases spanning the gap. Written as DNA, the CDR3 is TGTGCCAGTAGTATAGGAGGCTCAAGGTACAATGAGCAGTTCTTC. Translated, it gives CASSIGGSRYNEQFF.

The chain has TRBV3-1 and TRBJ2-1; D uncertain. The ends were cut back, 2 bases at V and 4 bases at J, with 6 bases in the middle. The length of the CDR3 is 13 residues. Germline values: CDR1 LGHDT, CDR2 YNNKEL (reference sequence). CDR3 region: CASSQTLYNEQFF. The CDR3 bases are TGTGCCAGCAGCCAAACCTTATACAATGAGCAGTTCTTC.

The chain employs TRBV18 and TRBJ2-7; 10 nucleotides line up with TRBD1. Per the germline V gene, CDR1 is KGHSH and CDR2 is LQKENI. V trimming: 0 bases; J trimming: 4 bases; junction bases outside the gene matches: 6. The CDR3 sequence is 16 residues long. CDR3 sequence: CASSPPGQGGIYEQYV. DNA for the CDR3: TGTGCCAGCTCACCACCCGGACAGGGGGGTATTTACGAGCAGTACGTC.

This clonotype has just a few counts. The rearrangement joins TRBV2 to TRBJ1-2; D gene unclear. Trimming stripped 7 bases from V and 2 bases from J, with 11 bases between. The CDR3 extends over 13 amino acids. Looked up from germline, CDR1 is SNHLY and CDR2 is FYNNEI. CDR3 DNA: TGTGCCAGCAATGGCAGAAAAAACTATGGCTACACCTTC. Translated, it gives CASNGRKNYGYTF.

The J gene is TRBJ2-3, the V gene TRBV6-2 or TRBV6-3; D might be TRBD1 (5 bases). The CDR3 has 16 residues. V lost 2 bases, J lost 2 bases, and 14 bases lay in between. Germline-derived CDR1 and CDR2 are MNHEY and SVGEGT. Written as DNA, the CDR3 is TGTGCCAGCAGTTACCTCATAGCAGGGCCCACAGATACGCAGTATTTT. This sequence encodes CASSYLIAGPTDTQYF.

The chain carries TRBV15 and TRBJ2-5; 13 nucleotides agree with TRBD2. CDR3 size: 17 residues. Unmatched junction bases numbered 4, after V lost 0 bases and J lost 3 bases. Germline CDR1 reads LNHNV; CDR2 reads YYDKDF (reference sequence). The CDR3 is CATSRELAGGLEETQYF. The CDR3 nucleotides read TGTGCCACCAGCAGAGAACTAGCGGGGGGGCTGGAAGAGACCCAGTACTTC.

The gene calls are TRBV28 and TRBJ2-1; no firm D call. Trimming cost V 2 bases and J 2 bases, with 10 bases left between them. CDR1 is MDHEN, CDR2 SYDVKM, per germline. This CDR3 has 15 residues. CDR3 coding DNA: TGTGCCAGCAGTTTAGGGAAAAGTGCCTACAATGAGCAGTTCTTC. Its protein product is CASSLGKSAYNEQFF.